This TCR beta chain was found in a study of blood T cell repertoires in COVID-19 (dated by TCRdb to 2020 to 2022). In the study overall: The collaborator samples originated in the United States, Italy and Spain and spanned the acute and convalescent phases of COVID-19. The prospective study material was composed of cDNA or gDNA derived from T cells, B-cell-depleted T cells, or PBMCs. Subjects who had been exposed to COVID-19, were actively infected with it, or had recovered from it provided the deeply sampled blood TCRbeta repertoires that made up the dataset. The repertoires were made available in a free public database intended to serve as a resource for research on the immune response to SARS-CoV-2. The samples were drawn from the first 160 participants of the ongoing ImmuneRACE study and from over 950 subjects provided by 6 global collaborators. A de-identified subject ID, COVID-19 status, age in years and sex were almost always included in the sample metadata. HLA class I and class II types, where available, came from metadata supplied by the sample provider rather than from assay-based typing. General study outcomes and caveats: Clinical and demographic metadata were provided uncurated, with the amount varying by source and participant.

Collaborating institutions collected whole blood in K2EDTA tubes following their own protocols. Collaborator samples were shipped for TCRbeta analysis as frozen whole blood, isolated PBMCs, or DNA extracted from either sample type. TCRbeta CDR3 regions were amplified from genomic DNA using the immunoSEQ Assay, a bias-controlled multiplex PCR. For the original study's pipeline: The number of nucleated cells in each sample was estimated from the amplification of reference gene primers within the assay. Sequence reads were collapsed and filtered to measure the absolute abundance of every unique TCRbeta CDR3 rearrangement. For each sample, productive Simpson clonality was calculated as the square root of Simpson's diversity index across productive rearrangements. Imported from immuneACCESS, the table was reduced by TCRdb to in-frame sequences with V and J called. These copies leave out some clones; in studies compared against another copy, an unresolved V gene accounts for under half, and the cause of the remainder is not known. V, J and clone size reflect that table, while D and trimming were determined from the DNA. Counted in this sample were about 110,000 clones; almost 85% of them appeared once. More than 4% of the sample rests with the top ten.

With respect to this clone: Its antigen remains unidentified. Base qualities were left out, and no much larger clone turns up one base away.

The sequenced material came from peripheral blood. This receptor was identified in a human donor in a cohort sampled during active COVID-19.

This receptor carries the CDR3 CASSFQGLDEKLFF. In nucleotide form, the sequence is TGTGCCAGCAGCTTTCAGGGGCTGGACGAAAAACTGTTTTTT. The sequence joins TRBV7-9 to TRBJ1-4; a tentative D call is TRBD1 (6 bases match). The germline V gene encodes CDR1 SEHNR and CDR2 FQNEAQ (reference sequence). Including cysteine and phenylalanine, the CDR3 has 14 amino acids. Only the CDR3 portion is preserved as DNA: 42 bases, with reading frame beginning at the first base. V drops 3 bases and J drops 8 bases, leaving 13 bases in between. The reference TRBV7-9 and TRBJ1-4 proteins fill in what lies around the CDR3, so the full variable domain reads DTGVSQNPRHKITKRGQNVTFRCDPISEHNRLYWYRQTLGQGPEFLTYFQNEAQLEKSRLLSDRFSAERPKGSFSTLEIQRTEQGDSAMYLCASSFQGLDEKLFFGSGTQLSVL.